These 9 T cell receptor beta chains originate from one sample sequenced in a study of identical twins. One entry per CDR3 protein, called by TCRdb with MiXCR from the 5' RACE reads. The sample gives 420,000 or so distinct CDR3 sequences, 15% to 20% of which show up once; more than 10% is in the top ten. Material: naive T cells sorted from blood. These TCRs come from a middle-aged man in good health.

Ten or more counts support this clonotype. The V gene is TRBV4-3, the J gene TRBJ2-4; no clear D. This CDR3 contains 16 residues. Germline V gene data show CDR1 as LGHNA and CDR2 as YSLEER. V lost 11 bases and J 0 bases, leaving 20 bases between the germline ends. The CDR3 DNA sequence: TGCGCCCTACTTTTGAGACGGAGCCTAGCCAAAAACATTCAGTACTTC. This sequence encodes CALLLRRSLAKNIQYF.

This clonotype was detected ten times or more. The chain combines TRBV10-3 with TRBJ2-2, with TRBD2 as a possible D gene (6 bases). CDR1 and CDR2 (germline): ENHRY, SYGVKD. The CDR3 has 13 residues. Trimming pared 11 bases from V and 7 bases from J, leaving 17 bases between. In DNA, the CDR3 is TGTGCCTCGGGTTCCAGGGAGGACGGGGAGCTGTTTTTT. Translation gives CASGSREDGELFF.

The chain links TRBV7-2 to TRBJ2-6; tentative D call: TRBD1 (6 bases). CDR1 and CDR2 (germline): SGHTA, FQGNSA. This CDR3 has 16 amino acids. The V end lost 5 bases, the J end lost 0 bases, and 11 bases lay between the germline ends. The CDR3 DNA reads TGTGCCAGCAGCGAGGACAGCAACTCTGGGGCCAACGTCCTGACTTTC. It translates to CASSEDSNSGANVLTF.

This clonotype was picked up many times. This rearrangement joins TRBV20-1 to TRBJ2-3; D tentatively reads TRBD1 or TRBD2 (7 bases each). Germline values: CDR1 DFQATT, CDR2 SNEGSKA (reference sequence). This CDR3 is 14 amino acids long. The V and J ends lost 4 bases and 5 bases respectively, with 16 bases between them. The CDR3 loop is CSATPGGAEDTQYF. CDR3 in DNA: TGCAGTGCTACGCCAGGGGGGGCGGAAGATACGCAGTATTTT.

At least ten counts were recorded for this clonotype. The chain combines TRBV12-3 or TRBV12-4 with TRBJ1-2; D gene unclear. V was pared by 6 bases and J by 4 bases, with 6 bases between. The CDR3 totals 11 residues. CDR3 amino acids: CASREIYGYTF. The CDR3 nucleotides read TGTGCCAGCAGGGAGATCTATGGCTACACCTTC.

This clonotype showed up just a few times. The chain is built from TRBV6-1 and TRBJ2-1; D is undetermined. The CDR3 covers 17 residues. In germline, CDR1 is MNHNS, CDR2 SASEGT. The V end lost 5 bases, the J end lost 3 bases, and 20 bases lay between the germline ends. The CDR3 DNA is TGTGCCAGCAGTACCCTGTCTCGTCTAGGCCTCTACAATGAGCAGTTCTTC. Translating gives CASSTLSRLGLYNEQFF.

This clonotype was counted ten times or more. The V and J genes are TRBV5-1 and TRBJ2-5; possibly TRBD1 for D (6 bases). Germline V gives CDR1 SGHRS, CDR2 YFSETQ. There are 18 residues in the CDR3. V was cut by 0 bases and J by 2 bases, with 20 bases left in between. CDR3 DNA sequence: TGCGCCAGCAGCTTGGGACTCTTCAGGGGAAGAAAGCAAGAGACCCAGTACTTC. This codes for CASSLGLFRGRKQETQYF.

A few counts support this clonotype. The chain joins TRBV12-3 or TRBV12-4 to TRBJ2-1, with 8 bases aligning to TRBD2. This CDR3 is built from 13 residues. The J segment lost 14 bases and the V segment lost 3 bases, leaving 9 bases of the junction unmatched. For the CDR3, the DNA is TGTGCCAGCAGTTTTGGGGGTAGGACTAGCAAGTTCTTC. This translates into CASSFGGRTSKFF.

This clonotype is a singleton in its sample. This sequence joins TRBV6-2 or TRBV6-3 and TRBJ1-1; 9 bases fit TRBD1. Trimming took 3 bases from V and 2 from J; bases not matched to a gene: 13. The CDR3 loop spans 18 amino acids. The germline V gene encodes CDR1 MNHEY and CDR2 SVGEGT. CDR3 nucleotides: TGTGCCAGCAGTTATCGCACGGGACAGGGTCTGAGAAACACTGAAGCTTTCTTT. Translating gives CASSYRTGQGLRNTEAFF.